This TCR beta chain was retrieved from a study of OX40 agonist ivuxolimab in advanced cancers. At the level of the study: With ivuxolimab, an agonistic anti-OX40 (CD134) antibody, patients were treated. Dose-escalation subjects each had hepatocellular carcinoma, melanoma, renal cell or head and neck cancer. Study findings and constraints: Circulating CD4+ and CD8+ T cells showed clonal expansion by week 6 at 0.1 to 3.0 mg/kg. Among the least clonally expanded were partial responders at 0.1-3.0 mg/kg.

A remark on this clone: Its antigen is unknown.

Sequencing was performed with immunoSEQ multiplex PCR; in TCRdb, only in-frame clones are kept and a portion is missing. The sample has approximately 94,000 clones, 92% seen once. Germline V gene sequence: CDR1 LNHDA, CDR2 SQIVND (reference sequence). The CDR3 spans 14 residues. Trimming cost V 3 bases and J 1 base, with 9 bases left between them. This receptor was identified in an adult with an advanced solid tumor such as melanoma, head and neck, liver or kidney cancer. Sequenced material: CD4+ or CD8+ T cells sorted from blood, taken in a trial of the OX40 agonist ivuxolimab. This chain links TRBV19 with TRBJ1-1; the D is unclear. The CDR3 region has the DNA TGTGCCAGTAGTATCTCCTGGGGGAACACTGAAGCTTTCTTT. Amino acid sequence: CASSISWGNTEAFF.